The 10 T cell receptor beta chains in this list originate from one sample, sequenced in a study of T cells of healthy individuals. Each CDR3 protein is one row after TCRdb ran MiXCR on the 5' RACE reads. Of around 98,000 distinct CDR3 sequences listed, approximately 15% are singletons. The source of these receptors is a human donor in good health.

This clonotype turned up a few times. The chain links TRBV27 to TRBJ2-5; no definite D call. The germline V gene encodes CDR1 MNHEY and CDR2 SMNVEV (reference sequence). The germline V and J ends were trimmed by 2 bases and 2 bases, with 9 bases remaining between them. This CDR3 spans 14 amino acids. The CDR3, as DNA: TGTGCCAGCAGTTTAGCAGGCATACAAGAGACCCAGTACTTC. Translated: CASSLAGIQETQYF.

This clonotype was recorded at least ten times. The chain carries TRBV4-2 and TRBJ1-6; D remains ambiguous. Trimming took 3 bases from V and 8 from J, leaving 11 bases between them. The CDR3 length is 14 residues. Germline V lookup: CDR1 LGHNA, CDR2 YNFKEQ. The DNA for the CDR3 is TGTGCCAGCAGCCAGGGAGGTTTGGATTCACCCCTCCACTTT. This translates into CASSQGGLDSPLHF.

The J gene is TRBJ2-1, the V gene TRBV6-2 or TRBV6-3, with 8 bases lining up with TRBD2. The CDR3 contains 15 residues. V was clipped by 2 bases and J by 8 bases; unmatched bases: 8. The germline CDR1 and CDR2 sequences are MNHEY and SVGEGT. The CDR3 nucleotides read TGTGCCAGCAGTTACGCGGGAGGTCCGATCGATGAGCAGTTCTTC. This translates into CASSYAGGPIDEQFF.

This clonotype was picked up many times. The chain is built from TRBV29-1 and TRBJ2-1; D might be TRBD2 (7 bases). The germline V and J ends were trimmed by 4 bases and 8 bases, with 24 bases remaining between them. Germline CDR1 and CDR2: SQVTM and ANQGSEA. This CDR3 is built from 16 residues. CDR3 nucleotides: TGCAGCGTTGGTATTATGGGGGGGGCCGTAGTCTATGAGCAGTTCTTC. As protein: CSVGIMGGAVVYEQFF.

The V call is TRBV28, the J call TRBJ2-2; 9 nucleotides match TRBD1. CDR3 length equals 14 residues. Germline lookup yields CDR1 MDHEN and CDR2 SYDVKM. V lost 6 bases and J lost 4; bases outside the gene matches: 3. CDR3 residues: CASRGTGPTGELFF. The CDR3 DNA follows: TGTGCCAGCAGAGGGACAGGGCCCACCGGGGAGCTGTTTTTT.

This clonotype was seen more than once but under ten times. The rearrangement links TRBV6-6 to TRBJ1-4, with TRBD1 matching 7 bases. V lost 7 bases and J lost 15; bases outside the gene matches: 20. The CDR3 consists of 15 residues. CDR1 and CDR2 from the germline V gene are MNHNY and SVGAGI (reference sequence). Written as DNA, the CDR3 is TGTGCCAGCACATACAGGGGAGAAGGTCCGGGGGTAGTGTTTTTT. It translates to CASTYRGEGPGVVFF.

This clonotype was recorded a few times. This chain uses TRBV6-2 or TRBV6-3 with TRBJ2-7; TRBD2 is a possible D gene (7 bases). Trimming pared 4 bases from V and 6 bases from J, leaving 13 bases between. The CDR3 contains 13 residues. Germline CDR1 and CDR2: MNHEY and SVGEGT. The CDR3 spells CASSSHAGAEQYF. CDR3 nucleotides: TGTGCCAGCAGTTCCCACGCGGGGGCCGAGCAGTACTTC.

This clonotype appeared many times. The chain uses TRBV2 and TRBJ2-1; perhaps TRBD2 as D (6 bases). V was pared by 7 bases and J by 1 base, with 11 bases between. The V gene's germline CDR1 is SNHLY and CDR2 FYNNEI. This CDR3 is built from 14 residues. CDR3 nucleotides: TGTGCCAGCAAGCCGGGAGCGTCCTACAATGAGCAGTTCTTC. Protein sequence: CASKPGASYNEQFF.

This clonotype was seen a handful of times. The V and J genes are TRBV6-2 or TRBV6-3 and TRBJ1-1, with a weak D call TRBD1 (6 bases). Per germline, CDR1 MNHEY and CDR2 SVGEGT. Trimming took 0 bases from V and 3 from J, leaving 14 bases between them. This CDR3 region has 16 residues. CDR3 protein: CASSYSSGGVYTEAFF. CDR3 DNA: TGTGCCAGCAGTTACTCGAGCGGGGGCGTGTACACTGAAGCTTTCTTT.

This clonotype was seen a handful of times. The chain couples TRBV2 to TRBJ2-5; 10 bases map to TRBD1. After removal of 5 bases from V and 3 bases from J, the junction contained 6 bases not matched to a gene. Per the germline V gene, CDR1 is SNHLY and CDR2 is FYNNEI. This CDR3 spans 15 amino acids. The CDR3 sequence: CASSWDRGFEETQYF. As DNA, the CDR3 is TGTGCCAGCAGTTGGGACAGGGGATTCGAAGAGACCCAGTACTTC.